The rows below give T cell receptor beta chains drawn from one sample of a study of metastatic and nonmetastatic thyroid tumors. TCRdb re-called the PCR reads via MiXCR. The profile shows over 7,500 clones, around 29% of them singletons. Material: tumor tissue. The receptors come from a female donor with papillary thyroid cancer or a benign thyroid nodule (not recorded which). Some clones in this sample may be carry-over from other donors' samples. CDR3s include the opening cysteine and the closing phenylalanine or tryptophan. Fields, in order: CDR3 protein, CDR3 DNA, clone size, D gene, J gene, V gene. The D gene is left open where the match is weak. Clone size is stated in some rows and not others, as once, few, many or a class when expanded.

CDR3aa: CASSRNPYSTGEKLFF
CDR3nt: TGCGCCAGCAGCCGAAATCCGTATTCAACAGGGGAGAAACTGTTTTTT
abundance: .
d_gene: TRBD1
j_gene: TRBJ1-4
v_gene: TRBV4-1

CDR3aa: CASRIGGASGEKLFF
CDR3nt: TGCGCCAGCAGAATTGGCGGGGCGTCGGGTGAAAAACTGTTTTTT
abundance: .
d_gene: .
j_gene: TRBJ1-4
v_gene: TRBV5-1

CDR3aa: CASSLEAWNTEAFF
CDR3nt: TGCGCCAGCAGCTTAGAAGCTTGGAACACTGAAGCTTTCTTT
abundance: .
d_gene: .
j_gene: TRBJ1-1
v_gene: TRBV5-1

CDR3aa: CASSYSGGYGYTF
CDR3nt: TGTGCCAGCAGTTACTCGGGGGGCTATGGCTACACCTTC
abundance: .
d_gene: .
j_gene: TRBJ1-2
v_gene: TRBV6-2/TRBV6-3

CDR3aa: CASSVSGSGSFEQFF
CDR3nt: TGTGCCAGCAGCGTATCCGGTAGCGGGTCGTTTGAGCAGTTCTTC
abundance: many
d_gene: TRBD2
j_gene: TRBJ2-1
v_gene: TRBV9

CDR3aa: CAWSVPGYEQYF
CDR3nt: TGTGCCTGGAGTGTACCAGGCTACGAGCAGTACTTC
abundance: .
d_gene: .
j_gene: TRBJ2-7
v_gene: TRBV30

CDR3aa: CASSQGDRGRYDYGYTF
CDR3nt: TGTGCCAGCAGCCAAGGGGACAGGGGGCGGTACGACTATGGCTACACCTTC
abundance: many
d_gene: TRBD1
j_gene: TRBJ1-2
v_gene: TRBV14

CDR3aa: CASSVTDTQYF
CDR3nt: TGTGCCAGCAGTGTCACAGATACGCAGTATTTT
abundance: many
d_gene: .
j_gene: TRBJ2-3
v_gene: TRBV2

CDR3aa: CASSPGRPYTQYF
CDR3nt: TGTGCCAGCAGCCCCGGGAGGCCATATACGCAGTATTTT
abundance: few
d_gene: TRBD2
j_gene: TRBJ2-3
v_gene: TRBV6-1

CDR3aa: CATSRGRETQYF
CDR3nt: TGTGCCACCAGCAGAGGTCGGGAGACCCAGTACTTC
abundance: medium-sized
d_gene: .
j_gene: TRBJ2-5
v_gene: TRBV15

CDR3aa: CASSATGRGVYGYTF
CDR3nt: TGTGCCAGCAGTGCGACAGGGCGCGGCGTCTATGGCTACACCTTC
abundance: many
d_gene: TRBD1
j_gene: TRBJ1-2
v_gene: TRBV28

CDR3aa: CSASGPDGGLQPQHF
CDR3nt: TGCAGTGCTAGCGGTCCTGACGGGGGGCTTCAGCCCCAGCATTTT
abundance: .
d_gene: .
j_gene: TRBJ1-5
v_gene: TRBV20-1

CDR3aa: CASSLEGTGLTDTQYF
CDR3nt: TGTGCCAGCAGCTTAGAGGGGACAGGTCTCACAGATACGCAGTATTTT
abundance: .
d_gene: TRBD1
j_gene: TRBJ2-3
v_gene: TRBV11-2

CDR3aa: CASWTSYNEQFF
CDR3nt: TGTGCCTCTTGGACTAGCTACAATGAGCAGTTCTTC
abundance: medium-sized
d_gene: TRBD2
j_gene: TRBJ2-1
v_gene: TRBV2

CDR3aa: CASSPGFEQYF
CDR3nt: TGTGCCAGCAGCCCTGGGTTTGAGCAGTACTTC
abundance: medium-sized
d_gene: .
j_gene: TRBJ2-7
v_gene: TRBV7-9

CDR3aa: CSARDTAGGPGGELFF
CDR3nt: TGCAGTGCTAGAGATACCGCGGGAGGGCCGGGCGGTGAGCTGTTTTTT
abundance: .
d_gene: TRBD2
j_gene: TRBJ2-2
v_gene: TRBV20-1

CDR3aa: CASSIRGDRAYEQYF
CDR3nt: TGTGCCAGTAGTATTCGAGGGGACAGAGCCTACGAGCAGTACTTC
abundance: .
d_gene: TRBD1
j_gene: TRBJ2-7
v_gene: TRBV19

CDR3aa: CASSPGLAGAGEQYF
CDR3nt: TGTGCCAGCAGTCCGGGACTAGCGGGAGCTGGGGAGCAGTACTTC
abundance: large
d_gene: TRBD2
j_gene: TRBJ2-7
v_gene: TRBV12-3/TRBV12-4

CDR3aa: CAWRSFGDGELFF
CDR3nt: TGTGCCTGGAGATCCTTCGGGGACGGGGAGCTGTTTTTT
abundance: .
d_gene: .
j_gene: TRBJ2-2
v_gene: TRBV30

CDR3aa: CASRRGSGNTIYF
CDR3nt: TGTGCCAGCAGGAGGGGCTCTGGAAACACCATATATTTT
abundance: .
d_gene: .
j_gene: TRBJ1-3
v_gene: TRBV6-1

CDR3aa: CASSPEYHYEQYF
CDR3nt: TGTGCCAGCAGTCCCGAATACCACTACGAGCAGTACTTC
abundance: .
d_gene: .
j_gene: TRBJ2-7
v_gene: TRBV6-1

CDR3aa: CASSEEAGRKLFF
CDR3nt: TGTGCCAGCAGTGAAGAGGCCGGGAGAAAACTGTTTTTT
abundance: .
d_gene: .
j_gene: TRBJ1-4
v_gene: TRBV6-1

CDR3aa: CSARDLAGDMYEQYF
CDR3nt: TGCAGTGCGAGAGACCTAGCGGGGGATATGTACGAGCAGTACTTC
abundance: .
d_gene: TRBD2
j_gene: TRBJ2-7
v_gene: TRBV20-1

CDR3aa: CASSEALRGGLGQPQHF
CDR3nt: TGTGCCAGCAGTGAAGCGCTTCGAGGGGGTCTAGGTCAGCCCCAGCATTTT
abundance: large
d_gene: .
j_gene: TRBJ1-5
v_gene: TRBV2

CDR3aa: CASSRSGEGGHEQYF
CDR3nt: TGTGCCAGCAGTCGTTCGGGGGAAGGCGGGCACGAGCAGTACTTC
abundance: .
d_gene: .
j_gene: TRBJ2-7
v_gene: TRBV6-1

CDR3aa: CSAREAGTGANTEAFF
CDR3nt: TGCAGTGCTAGAGAAGCCGGGACAGGGGCGAACACTGAAGCTTTCTTT
abundance: .
d_gene: TRBD1
j_gene: TRBJ1-1
v_gene: TRBV20-1

CDR3aa: CASSGRTGTLTYEQYF
CDR3nt: TGTGCCAGCAGCGGAAGGACCGGGACCCTGACCTACGAGCAGTACTTC
abundance: many
d_gene: .
j_gene: TRBJ2-7
v_gene: TRBV5-6

CDR3aa: CASSPQKPNYGYTF
CDR3nt: TGTGCCAGCAGTCCCCAGAAACCGAACTATGGCTACACCTTC
abundance: few
d_gene: .
j_gene: TRBJ1-2
v_gene: TRBV12-3/TRBV12-4

CDR3aa: CASSSLGLVYGYTF
CDR3nt: TGTGCCAGCAGCTCTCTTGGCCTGGTCTATGGCTACACCTTC
abundance: many
d_gene: .
j_gene: TRBJ1-2
v_gene: TRBV28

CDR3aa: CASSLAGNSYNEQFF
CDR3nt: TGTGCCAGCAGCCTAGCGGGAAACTCCTACAATGAGCAGTTCTTC
abundance: many
d_gene: TRBD2
j_gene: TRBJ2-1
v_gene: TRBV7-3

CDR3aa: CASLRVGTGDNQPQHF
CDR3nt: TGTGCCAGCCTCCGGGTCGGGACAGGGGATAATCAGCCCCAGCATTTT
abundance: few
d_gene: TRBD1
j_gene: TRBJ1-5
v_gene: TRBV28

CDR3aa: CSARARTSGGCLSYEQYF
CDR3nt: TGCAGTGCTAGAGCTAGGACTAGCGGGGGCTGTCTCTCCTACGAGCAGTACTTC
abundance: .
d_gene: TRBD2
j_gene: TRBJ2-7
v_gene: TRBV20-1

CDR3aa: CAWVASGTYEQYF
CDR3nt: TGTGCCTGGGTGGCTAGCGGAACCTACGAGCAGTACTTC
abundance: .
d_gene: TRBD2
j_gene: TRBJ2-7
v_gene: TRBV30

CDR3aa: CASSPPGPAMGFF
CDR3nt: TGTGCCAGCAGCCCACCGGGTCCAGCAATGGGGTTCTTC
abundance: .
d_gene: .
j_gene: TRBJ2-1
v_gene: TRBV11-2

CDR3aa: CASSGEQYF
CDR3nt: TGTGCCAGCAGTGGCGAGCAGTACTTC
abundance: medium-sized
d_gene: .
j_gene: TRBJ2-7
v_gene: TRBV6-4

CDR3aa: CASSLESGGEQFF
CDR3nt: TGTGCCAGCAGCTTAGAGTCGGGCGGCGAGCAGTTCTTC
abundance: many
d_gene: .
j_gene: TRBJ2-1
v_gene: TRBV11-2

CDR3aa: CASSPTSGMPGELFF
CDR3nt: TGTGCCAGCAGCCCAACTAGCGGGATGCCCGGGGAGCTGTTTTTT
abundance: medium-sized
d_gene: TRBD2
j_gene: TRBJ2-2
v_gene: TRBV11-2